The sequence of this T cell receptor (beta chain) was determined in a study of blood T cell repertoires in COVID-19 (dated by TCRdb to between 2020 and 2021). At the level of the whole study: The collaborator samples originated in the United States, Italy and Spain and spanned the acute and convalescent phases of COVID-19. Samples came from the ongoing ImmuneRACE study (first 160 participants) plus 1,254 subjects from 6 global collaborators. Subjects who had been exposed to COVID-19, were actively infected with it, or had recovered from it provided the deeply sampled blood TCRbeta repertoires that made up the dataset. Sample metadata almost always included a de-identified subject ID, COVID-19 status, age in years and sex. The repertoires were released in a freely available public database intended as a resource for research on the immune response to SARS-CoV-2. The material from the prospective study consisted of cDNA or gDNA derived from T cells, B-cell-depleted T cells, or PBMCs. Where available, HLA class I and class II types were obtained from metadata supplied by the sample provider rather than from assay-based typing. Overall study results and their limits: How much clinical and demographic metadata was included differed by source and by participant, and the metadata was provided uncurated.

From cysteine to phenylalanine, the CDR3 is 15 amino acids long. Only the CDR3 part of the read is kept: 45 bases, read in frame from the first base. The germline V gene (reference sequence) sets CDR1 to MNHEY and CDR2 to SMNVEV. V is clipped by 7 bases and J by 8 bases, and the sequence between their germline boundaries is 22 bases long. The collaborating institutions used their own protocols to collect whole blood in K2EDTA tubes. Collaborator samples were shipped for TCRbeta analysis as frozen whole blood, isolated PBMCs, or DNA extracted from either sample type. With regard to this clone: The clone's antigen remains unknown. Base qualities are not recorded, but no much larger clone differs from it by a single base.

TCRbeta CDR3 regions were amplified from genomic DNA using the immunoSEQ Assay, a bias-controlled multiplex PCR. Per the original workflow: Within the assay, amplification of reference gene primers was used to estimate how many nucleated cells each sample contained. To quantify the absolute abundance of each unique TCRbeta CDR3 rearrangement, sequence reads were collapsed and filtered. For each sample, productive Simpson clonality was calculated as the square root of Simpson's diversity index across productive rearrangements. Entries here come from immuneACCESS through TCRdb and include only in-frame sequences with V and J called. Some clones fail to appear in such tables; in the studies checked, an unresolved V gene covers under half of the shortfall, and the cause of the remainder is unknown. D and trimming come from the DNA, and the V and J calls and clone size come from that table. The sample contains 130,000 to 150,000 clones, 88% of them found a single time. Roughly a tenth of the sample rests with the top ten.

This receptor was obtained from a man aged 50-59 years with active or convalescent COVID-19. The specimen sequenced was peripheral blood. In this chain, TRBV27 is recombined with TRBJ2-3; the D segment could be TRBD2, given 6 matching bases. The CDR3 corresponds to CASTAGTSVLGTQYF. The nucleotides are TGTGCCAGCACCGCCGGGACTTCAGTGTTGGGTACGCAGTATTTT.